This TCR beta chain is from a study of T cells in Graves' hyperthyroidism and ophthalmopathy. J lost 5 bases, V lost 3 bases, and 9 bases had no gene match. Germline CDR1 and CDR2: LNHDA and SQIVND (reference sequence). CDR3 size: 16 residues. This clonotype occurred a few times. Its antigen is as yet unknown. Study-wide results and caveats: Most clonotypes expanded in the thyroid (above 0.001) were also present in blood.

Diagnoses were made from clinical symptoms, serum measures (thyroxine and TRAb), thyroid ultrasound and orbital computed tomography. From more than 9.5 ml of fresh peripheral blood, PBMCs were isolated. Template material for amplifying TCR beta CDR3 regions consisted of RNA transcripts. Researchers ran a first-round RT-PCR on the TCR CDR3 using the HTBI primer set. One entry per CDR3 protein results from TCRdb running MiXCR on the multiplex PCR reads. The data contain hundreds of thousands of distinct CDR3 sequences, around a fifth of them singletons. The sequence derives from a woman in her sixties or seventies with Graves' ophthalmopathy. Source material: blood. The rearrangement uses TRBV19 and TRBJ2-2, with 7 bases identical to TRBD1. The CDR3 sequence: CASSIPQGVTTGELFF. CDR3 in DNA: TGTGCCAGTAGTATCCCGCAGGGGGTGACGACCGGGGAGCTGTTTTTT. The variable domain in full, with the rest retrieved from reference TRBV19 and TRBJ2-2, is DGGITQSPKYLFRKEGQNVTLSCEQNLNHDAMYWYRQDPGQGLRLIYYSQIVNDFQKGDIAEGYSVSREKKESFPLTVTSAQKNPTAFYLCASSIPQGVTTGELFFGEGSRLTVL.